This T cell receptor beta chain was identified during a study of blood T cell repertoires in COVID-19. Some clones are missing from TCRdb's copy, which holds only in-frame ones; the method was immunoSEQ multiplex PCR. Here the sample spans about half a million clones, 80% to 90% being singletons. With 1 base clipped from V and 3 bases from J, the junction kept 4 bases outside the gene matches. Germline values: CDR1 MGHRA, CDR2 YSYEKL. This CDR3 is built from 15 residues. The origin of this receptor is a human donor in a cohort sampled during active COVID-19. The J gene is TRBJ2-7, the V gene TRBV4-1, with TRBD1 matching over 9 bases. Input material: peripheral blood. The DNA of the CDR3 is TGCGCCAGCAGCCAAGCCCCGGGACAGGGCTACGAGCAGTACTTC. This sequence encodes CASSQAPGQGYEQYF.